The 4 T cell receptor beta chains presented below share a single source sample, sequenced in a study of CD8+ T cells in alopecia areata. Sequencing used cDNA as its template, made by extracting RNA and reverse transcribing it. Measured with immunoSEQ multiplex PCR; TCRdb has only the in-frame clones, and not every one. The repertoire yields around 100,000 clones, none seen only once; the top ten contain around 20%. The sample taken for sequencing was lesional skin. The receptor source for this set is a C3H/HeJ mouse with alopecia areata. The MHC haplotype of this mouse line is H2-k.

Points on this clone: The protein here is the DNA translation, as the TCRdb protein differs from it at residue 10. Gene names and germline refer to mouse. The CDR3 end is not reached by the read, which stops 3 residues before it; the germline J gene fills it in. The chain combines TRBV13-3 with TRBJ1-6, with D perhaps TRBD1 (6 bases). TRBJ1-6 falls under the ORF class, with uncertain function. This CDR3 comprises 13 residues. CDR1 and CDR2 (germline): NNHDY, SYVADS. V was clipped by 5 bases and J by 7 bases, with 10 bases between them. CDR3 bases read: TGTGCCAGCAGAGCTCAGGGGAATTCGCCC. As protein: CASRAQGNSP. The CDR3 as a whole reads CASRAQGNSPLYF.

This clone turned up a few times. These gene names are mouse names. The observed sequence ends 4 residues before the CDR3 terminus, with the missing tail filled in from the germline J gene. The chain has TRBV13-3 and TRBJ2-1, with 9 bases aligning to TRBD1. J was trimmed by 4 bases and V by 4 bases; bases with no gene match: 6. From germline, CDR1 is NNHDY and CDR2 SYVADS. The CDR3 consists of 15 residues. The CDR3 loop reads CASSPDRGRYAEQFF. The part of the CDR3 DNA that was read is TGTGCCAGCAGTCCTGACAGGGGGAGATATGCT.

This clone occurred a few times. Here the gene names and germline are mouse. CDR3 residues: CASSIFSGGDAETLYF. CDR3 DNA (partial): TGTGCCAGCAGTATATTTTCAGGGGGCGATGCAGAA. The rearrangement uses TRBV19 and TRBJ2-3; 8 bases fit TRBD1. The read comes to an end 4 residues before the CDR3 does, leaving the germline J gene to fill in the end. The CDR3 loop spans 16 amino acids. V trimming: 1 base; J trimming: 2 bases; junction bases outside the gene matches: 6. Germline V gene sequence: CDR1 FNHDT, CDR2 SITEND (reference sequence). Full variable domain (rest looked up from reference TRBV19 and TRBJ2-3): GGIITQTPKFLIGQEGQKLTLKCQQNFNHDTMYWYRQDSGKGLRLIYYSITENDLQKGDLSEGYDASREKKSSFSLTVTSAQKNEMAVFLCASSIFSGGDAETLYFGSGTRLTVL.

This clone was observed a few times. Gene names refer to mouse genes. From the germline J gene comes the end of the CDR3, since the read stops 4 residues before it. This rearrangement joins TRBV1 to TRBJ1-4; TRBD1 agrees at 11 bases. J gave up 0 bases and V 7 bases, and 4 bases lay outside the gene matches. The CDR3 runs 16 residues. CDR1 NSQYPW and CDR2 LRSPGD come from the germline V gene (reference sequence). This CDR3 is CTCTRDRGISNERLFF. CDR3 DNA (partial): TGCACCTGCACCCGGGACAGGGGGATTTCCAACGAA. The whole variable domain, remainder taken from reference TRBV1 and TRBJ1-4, is VTLLEQNPRWRLVPRGQAVNLRCILKNSQYPWMSWYQQDLQKQLQWLFTLRSPGDKEVKSLPGADYLATRVTDTELRLQVANMSQGRTLYCTCTRDRGISNERLFFGHGTKLSVL.